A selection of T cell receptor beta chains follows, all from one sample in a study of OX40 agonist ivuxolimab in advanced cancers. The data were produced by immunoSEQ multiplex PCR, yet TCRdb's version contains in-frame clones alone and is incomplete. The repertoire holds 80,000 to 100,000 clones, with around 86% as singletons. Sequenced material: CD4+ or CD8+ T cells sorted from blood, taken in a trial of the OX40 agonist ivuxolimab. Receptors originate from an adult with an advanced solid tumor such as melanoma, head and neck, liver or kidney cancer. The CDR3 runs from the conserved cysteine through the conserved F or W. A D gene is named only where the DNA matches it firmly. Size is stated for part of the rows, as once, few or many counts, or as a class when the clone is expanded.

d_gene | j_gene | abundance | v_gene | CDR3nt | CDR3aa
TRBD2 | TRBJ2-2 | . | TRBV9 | TGTGCCAGCAGCGCACGCGAGCGGGGCGCCGCCGGGGAGCTGTTTTTT | CASSARERGAAGELFF
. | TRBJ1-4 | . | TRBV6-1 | TGTGCCAGCAGTGAACGGGGGGCGCGTGAAAAACTGTTTTTT | CASSERGAREKLFF
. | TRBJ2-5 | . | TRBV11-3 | TGTGCCAGCAGCTCCGGAGCGGGAGAGACCCAGTACTTC | CASSSGAGETQYF
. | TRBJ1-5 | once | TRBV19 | TGTGCCAGTAGCCGACAGGAGGGCAATCAGCCCCAGCATTTT | CASSRQEGNQPQHF
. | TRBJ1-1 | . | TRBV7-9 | TGTGCCAGCAGTTTCGACAGTACCGAAGCTTTCTTT | CASSFDSTEAFF
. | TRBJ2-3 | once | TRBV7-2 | TGTGCCAGCAGCAAGGACCCCCTAGGGGGGCAGTATTTT | CASSKDPLGGQYF
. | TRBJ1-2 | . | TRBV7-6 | TGTGCCAGCAGTACCCGGTGGGCAGGGTCCAATGGCTACACCTTC | CASSTRWAGSNGYTF
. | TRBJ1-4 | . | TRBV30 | TGTGCCTTAAGGGTGGGGGGAGCAGGTGAAAAACTGTTTTTT | CALRVGGAGEKLFF
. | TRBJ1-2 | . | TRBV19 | TGTGCCAGTAGTAACGGACTCTCCCGGGGTGGCTACACCTTC | CASSNGLSRGGYTF
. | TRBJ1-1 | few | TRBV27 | TGTGCCAGCGCGTGGAAGGCTGAAGCTTTCTTT | CASAWKAEAFF
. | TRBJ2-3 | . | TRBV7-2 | TGTGCCAGCAGCTTGGGCCCCGATACGCAGTATTTT | CASSLGPDTQYF
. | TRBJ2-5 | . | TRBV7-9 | TGTGCCAGCAGCAACACTCAGGGTGTCGTCCAAGAGACCCAGTACTTC | CASSNTQGVVQETQYF
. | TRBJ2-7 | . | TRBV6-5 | TGTGCCAGCAGTTACTCTTCGGGTCCCCCCTACGAGCAGTACTTC | CASSYSSGPPYEQYF
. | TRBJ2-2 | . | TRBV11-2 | TGTGCCAGCAGCTCCCGTTTGGGGGGCCCGAACACCGGGGAGCTGTTTTTT | CASSSRLGGPNTGELFF
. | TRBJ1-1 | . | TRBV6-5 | TGTGCCACCTCGACAGTGAACACTGAAGCTTTCTTT | CATSTVNTEAFF
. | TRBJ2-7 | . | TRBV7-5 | TGTGCCAGAAGCTTCATTCCTTATAACCCAGACCCCTACGAGCAGTACTTC | CARSFIPYNPDPYEQYF
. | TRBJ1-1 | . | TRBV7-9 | TGTGCCAGCAGCCAATTGGTTGCTGAAGCTTTCTTT | CASSQLVAEAFF
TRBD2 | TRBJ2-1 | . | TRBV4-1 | TGCGCCAGCAGCCAAGATCCTAGCGGGGGGCCTTTTGAGCAGTTCTTC | CASSQDPSGGPFEQFF
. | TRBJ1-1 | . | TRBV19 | TGTGCCAGTAGTATAAAGGTGAACACTGAAGCTTTCTTT | CASSIKVNTEAFF
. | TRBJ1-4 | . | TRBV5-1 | TGCGCCAGCAGCCCCGCCACAGTCTCAAATGAAAAACTGTTTTTT | CASSPATVSNEKLFF
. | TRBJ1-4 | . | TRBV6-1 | TGTGCCAGCAGTGAAGCGTTAATACAGGTTAATGAAAAACTGTTTTTT | CASSEALIQVNEKLFF
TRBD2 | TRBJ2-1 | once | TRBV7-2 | TGTGCCAGCAGAGTTCCTAGCGGGGGGGCCCACAATGAGCAGTTCTTC | CASRVPSGGAHNEQFF
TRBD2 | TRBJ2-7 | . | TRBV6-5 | TGTGCCAGCAGACTAGCGGGGGGGCGGCACGAGCAGTACTTC | CASRLAGGRHEQYF
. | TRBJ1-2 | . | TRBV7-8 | TGTGCCAGCAGCACCCCGGACTCTGGCTACACCTTC | CASSTPDSGYTF
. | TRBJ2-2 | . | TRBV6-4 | TGTGCCAGCAGACTCAGGGGTCCCACCGGGGAGCTGTTTTTT | CASRLRGPTGELFF
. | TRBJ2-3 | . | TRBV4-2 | TGTGCCAGCAGCCAAGAGACCCACCTCAGCACAGATACGCAGTATTTT | CASSQETHLSTDTQYF
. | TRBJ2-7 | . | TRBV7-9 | TGTGCCAGCAGCTTATCTTCGGCAGTAAGCGAGCAGTACTTC | CASSLSSAVSEQYF
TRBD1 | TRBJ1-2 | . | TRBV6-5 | TGTGCCAGCAGCGGGACAGGGGACTATGGCTACACCTTC | CASSGTGDYGYTF
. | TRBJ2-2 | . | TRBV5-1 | TGCGCCAGCAGCCCCTGGACGAACACCGGGGAGCTGTTTTTT | CASSPWTNTGELFF
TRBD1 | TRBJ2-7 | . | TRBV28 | TGTGCCAGCACCCTGGACAGGGGTAATGAGCAGTACTTC | CASTLDRGNEQYF
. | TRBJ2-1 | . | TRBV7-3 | TGTGCCAGCATCACCACGAGGAGGGGGATCAACAATGAGCAGTTCTTC | CASITTRRGINNEQFF
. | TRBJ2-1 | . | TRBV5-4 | TGTGCCAGCAGCTTGTATTATAGCGACAATGAGCAGTTCTTC | CASSLYYSDNEQFF
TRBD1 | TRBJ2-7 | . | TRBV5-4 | TGTGCCAGCAGCCCCGGACAGGGCCGCTACGAGCAGTACTTC | CASSPGQGRYEQYF
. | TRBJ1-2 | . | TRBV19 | TGTGCCAGTAGTATAGATCGGGCAGGGTTTGGCTACACCTTC | CASSIDRAGFGYTF
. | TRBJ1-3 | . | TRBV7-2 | TGTGCCAGCAGCTTAGAGGGTTATGGAAACACCATATATTTT | CASSLEGYGNTIYF
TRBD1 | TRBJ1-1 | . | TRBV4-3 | TGCGCCAGCAGCTTGGGGACAGGGAGAATGAACACTGAAGCTTTCTTT | CASSLGTGRMNTEAFF
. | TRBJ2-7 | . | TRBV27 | TGTGCCAGCAAACGACAGAGTACCTACGAGCAGTACTTC | CASKRQSTYEQYF
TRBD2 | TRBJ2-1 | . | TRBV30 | TGTGCCTGGAGTGCGGGACTATACGGGGGTGAGCAGTTCTTC | CAWSAGLYGGEQFF
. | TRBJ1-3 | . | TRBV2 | TGTGCCAGCAGGGCTGAGGACGGTGGAAACACCATATATTTT | CASRAEDGGNTIYF
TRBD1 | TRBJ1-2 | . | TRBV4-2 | TGTGCCAGCACCAAAACAGGGGGCACCTATGGCTACACCTTC | CASTKTGGTYGYTF
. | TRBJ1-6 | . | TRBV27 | TGTGCCAGCAGTCTCCACCATTATCCGGGACAAGGAAGGTATAATTCACCCCTCCACTTT | CASSLHHYPGQGRYNSPLHF
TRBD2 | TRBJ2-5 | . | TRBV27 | TGTGCCAGCAGTCAAAAGGGGGGCCCGGGACTAGCGGGGGGCTCGACAGCCCAAGAGACCCAGTACTTC | CASSQKGGPGLAGGSTAQETQYF
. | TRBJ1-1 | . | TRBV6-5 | TGTGCCAGCACAAAGGGGTTTAGGGCTTTCTTT | CASTKGFRAFF
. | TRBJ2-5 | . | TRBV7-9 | TGTGCCAGCAGCCTTATCCGGGGGGCCAACCAAGAGACCCAGTACTTC | CASSLIRGANQETQYF
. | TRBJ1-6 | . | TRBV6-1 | TGTGCCAGCAAGGATATGCTTAATTCACCCCTCCACTTT | CASKDMLNSPLHF
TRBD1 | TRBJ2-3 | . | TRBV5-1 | TGCGCCAGCAGCTTGGGACAGGGGTCCGTTACGCAGTATTTT | CASSLGQGSVTQYF
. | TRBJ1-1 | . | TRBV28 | TGTGCCAGCAGTCCCGGGACGGAGAACACTGAAGCTTTCTTT | CASSPGTENTEAFF
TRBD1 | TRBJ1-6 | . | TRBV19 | TGTGCCAGTAGTTTGACAGGGGTGCATTCACCCCTCCACTTT | CASSLTGVHSPLHF
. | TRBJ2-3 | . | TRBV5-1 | TGCGCCAGCAGCTTGGCGGGGGCAGGAGATACGCAGTATTTT | CASSLAGAGDTQYF
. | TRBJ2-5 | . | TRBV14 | TGTGCCAGCAGCCAAGAGATGGCAGGGCGAGAGACCCAGTACTTC | CASSQEMAGRETQYF
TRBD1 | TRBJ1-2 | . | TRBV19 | TGTGCCAGTACCATTTCGGGACAGAGAAACTATGGCTACACCTTC | CASTISGQRNYGYTF
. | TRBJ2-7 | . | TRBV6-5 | TGTGCCAGCAGTTACTCTAACAGACTTAGCTCCTACGAGCAGTACTTC | CASSYSNRLSSYEQYF
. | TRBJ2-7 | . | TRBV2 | TGTGCCAGCAGTGAAGCGACCTACACTATGGACGAGCAGTACTTC | CASSEATYTMDEQYF
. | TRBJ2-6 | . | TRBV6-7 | TGTGCCAGCAGGCTCCCCGCCGTTTACGGGACACCTAAAAGCTCTGGGGCCAACGTCCTGACTTTC | CASRLPAVYGTPKSSGANVLTF
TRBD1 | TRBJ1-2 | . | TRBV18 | TGTGCCAGCTCACCACCCCACAGGGGATATGGCTACACCTTC | CASSPPHRGYGYTF
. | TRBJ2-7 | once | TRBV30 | TGTGCCTGGAGTTTTGGTCAGAGCTCCTACGAGCAGTACTTC | CAWSFGQSSYEQYF
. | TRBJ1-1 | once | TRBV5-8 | TGTGCCAGCAGCTTTTTCCGGGGAACTGAAGCTTTCTTT | CASSFFRGTEAFF
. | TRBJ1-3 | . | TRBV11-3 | TGTGCCAGCAGCTTAACGAGCACCTCTGGAAACACCATATATTTT | CASSLTSTSGNTIYF
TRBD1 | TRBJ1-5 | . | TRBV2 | TGTGCCACCAAAAGGGACAGGGGGGATCAGCCCCAGCATTTT | CATKRDRGDQPQHF